This paragraph reports one T cell receptor beta chain. The sample originates from a study of metastatic and nonmetastatic thyroid tumors. For the study at large: Comparison of repertoires was carried out across blood and tumor or nodule tissue from malignant and benign thyroid patients.

Original analysis: Variation in CDR3 across clinicopathological groups served as the basis for constructing a distant-metastasis classifier in papillary thyroid cancer. TCRdb used MiXCR to call clones anew from the PCR reads. TCRdb assigned the V and J calls; the authors' analysis was not used. The table has 8,000 to 10,000 clones, 25% to 40% seen once. All patients were treatment-naive before thyroid surgery. The germline gives CDR1 SGHRS, CDR2 YFSETQ. CDR3 size: 13 residues. V lost 5 bases, J lost 7 bases, and 12 bases lay in between. The V gene is TRBV5-1, the J gene TRBJ1-4; TRBD1 might be the D (6 bases). The specimen sequenced was adjacent normal tissue. This TCR derives from a female donor with papillary thyroid cancer or a benign thyroid nodule (not recorded which). Some clones in this sample may be carry-over from other donors' samples. The DNA of the CDR3 is TGCGCCAGCAGTGCAGCAGGGGCTGAAAAACTGTTTTTT. Protein: CASSAAGAEKLFF. Looking up the rest from reference TRBV5-1 and TRBJ1-4 gives the full variable domain: KAGVTQTPRYLIKTRGQQVTLSCSPISGHRSVSWYQQTPGQGLQFLFEYFSETQRNKGNFPGRFSGRQFSNSRSEMNVSTLELGDSALYLCASSAAGAEKLFFGSGTQLSVL.